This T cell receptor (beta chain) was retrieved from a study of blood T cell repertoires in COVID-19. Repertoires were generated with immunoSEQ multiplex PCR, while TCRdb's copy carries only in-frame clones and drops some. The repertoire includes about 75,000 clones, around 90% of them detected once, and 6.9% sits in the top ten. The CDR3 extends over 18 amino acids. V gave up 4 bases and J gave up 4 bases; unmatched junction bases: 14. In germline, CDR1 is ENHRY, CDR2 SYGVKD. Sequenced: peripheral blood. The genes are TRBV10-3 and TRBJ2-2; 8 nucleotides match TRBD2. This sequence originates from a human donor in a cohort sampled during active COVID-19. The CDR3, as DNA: TGTGCCATCAGTGGGCCCCGGGGGGGCAGTGGGTCCACCGGGGAGCTGTTTTTT. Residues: CAISGPRGGSGSTGELFF.